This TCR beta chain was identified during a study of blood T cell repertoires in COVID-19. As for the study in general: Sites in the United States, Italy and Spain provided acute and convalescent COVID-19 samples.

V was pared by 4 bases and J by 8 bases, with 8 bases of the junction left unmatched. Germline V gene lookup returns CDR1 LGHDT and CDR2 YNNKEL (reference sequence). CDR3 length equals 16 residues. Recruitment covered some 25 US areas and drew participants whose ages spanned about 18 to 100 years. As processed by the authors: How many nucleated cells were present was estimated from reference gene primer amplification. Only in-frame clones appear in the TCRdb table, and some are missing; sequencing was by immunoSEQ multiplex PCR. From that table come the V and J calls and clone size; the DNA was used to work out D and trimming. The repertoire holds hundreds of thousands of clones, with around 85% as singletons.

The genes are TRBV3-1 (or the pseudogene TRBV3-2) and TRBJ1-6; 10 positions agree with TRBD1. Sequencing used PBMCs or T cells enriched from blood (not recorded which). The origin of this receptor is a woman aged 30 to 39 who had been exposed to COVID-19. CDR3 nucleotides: TGTGCCAGCAGCCCAAGCCCGGGACAGGGGCATTCACCCCTCCACTTT. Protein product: CASSPSPGQGHSPLHF.